Listed here are 29 T cell receptor beta chains from one sample, sequenced in a study of CD8+CD57+ T cells in acquired aplastic anemia. Flow cytometry had shown expanded CD8+CD57+ cells in the patients chosen for sequencing. The template for TCR beta VDJ and CDR3 sequence profiling was genomic DNA. TCRdb processed the reads anew with MiXCR; each CDR3 protein has one entry. Among roughly 280,000 distinct CDR3 sequences, about 50% were seen once, and the ten largest hold under 1.5%. Specimen: sorted CD4+, CD8+, or CD8+CD57+ T cells (not recorded which) from PBMCs. All receptors derive from a human donor with aplastic anemia.

V and J are TRBV25-1 and TRBJ2-5, with 10 bases aligning to TRBD2. Losses at the gene ends were 3 bases for V and 4 bases for J; bases not matched to a gene: 5. This CDR3 is 15 amino acids long. Germline values: CDR1 MGHDK, CDR2 SYGVNS. The CDR3 DNA follows: TGTGCCAGCAGTGACCCAAGACTAGCGGGAGAGACCCAGTACTTC. It specifies CASSDPRLAGETQYF.

CDR3 loop: CASSIAASGSGGTDTQYF. The DNA for the CDR3 is TGTGCCAGTAGTATAGCGGCTAGCGGGAGCGGAGGCACAGATACGCAGTATTTT. The gene calls are TRBV19 and TRBJ2-3, with 10 bases fitting TRBD2. Germline CDR1 LNHDA, CDR2 SQIVND (reference sequence). CDR3 length equals 18 residues. Trimming took 1 base from V and 1 from J; bases not matched to a gene: 8.

Many counts were recorded for this clonotype. The chain joins TRBV19 to TRBJ1-1; 8 bases are a match to TRBD1. Germline lookup yields CDR1 LNHDA and CDR2 SQIVND (reference sequence). Trimming at V came to 6 bases and at J to 8 bases, leaving 2 bases not matched to a gene. The CDR3 extends over 11 amino acids. The chain's CDR3 is CASRRDREAFF. CDR3 in DNA: TGTGCCAGTAGGAGGGACAGGGAAGCTTTCTTT.

There are a few counts of this clonotype. This chain connects TRBV7-9 to TRBJ1-2, with D tentatively TRBD1 (5 bases). This CDR3 has 13 amino acids. Trimming left V 0 bases short and J 9 bases short, with 11 bases between. Germline assignment: CDR1 SEHNR and CDR2 FQNEAQ (reference sequence). The CDR3 here is CASSLAEAGRYTF. CDR3 sequence (DNA): TGTGCCAGCAGCTTAGCTGAAGCGGGACGCTACACCTTC.

The gene calls are TRBV20-1 and TRBJ1-5, with D unclear. Per the germline V gene, CDR1 is DFQATT and CDR2 is SNEGSKA (reference sequence). There are 12 residues in the CDR3. V lost 0 bases, J lost 6 bases, and 6 bases lay in between. CDR3 nucleotides: TGCAGTGCTAGAGATGGAGTTCAGCCCCAGCATTTT. It yields the protein CSARDGVQPQHF.

The chain joins TRBV24-1 to TRBJ1-2; 8 nucleotides agree with TRBD1. In germline, CDR1 is KGHDR, CDR2 SFDVKD. V trimming: 5 bases; J trimming: 3 bases; junction bases outside the gene matches: 7. The CDR3 has 15 residues. The CDR3 spells CATSGEAGGDYGYTF. As DNA, the CDR3 is TGTGCCACCAGTGGAGAGGCAGGGGGCGACTATGGCTACACCTTC.

This clonotype was detected only a few times. The V gene is TRBV7-6, the J gene TRBJ2-7; 7 bases are a match to TRBD1. Losses at the gene ends were 1 base for V and 4 bases for J; bases not matched to a gene: 7. Germline V gene lookup returns CDR1 SGHVS and CDR2 FNYEAQ. The CDR3 has 15 amino acids. The CDR3, as DNA: TGTGCCAGCAGCTTAGAGCAGGGGGTGCGGTACGAGCAGTACTTC. Translated, it gives CASSLEQGVRYEQYF.

This sequence joins TRBV2 and TRBJ2-5; 9 nucleotides match TRBD1. CDR3 size: 17 residues. Germline loops: CDR1 SNHLY, CDR2 FYNNEI. Trimming took 2 bases from V and 5 from J; bases not matched to a gene: 12. The CDR3 reads CASSELTTGGGRETQYF. The CDR3 region has the DNA TGTGCCAGCAGTGAACTTACGACAGGGGGTGGGAGGGAGACCCAGTACTTC.

The chain is built from TRBV20-1 and TRBJ2-3; 11 bases match TRBD1. V lost 6 bases, J lost 4 bases, and 6 bases stayed unmatched. This CDR3 is built from 14 residues. CDR1 DFQATT and CDR2 SNEGSKA come from the germline V gene (reference sequence). The CDR3 here is CSAMGQGGPDTQYF. In DNA, the CDR3 is TGCAGTGCCATGGGACAGGGGGGTCCAGATACGCAGTATTTT.

The genes are TRBV7-6 and TRBJ2-7; TRBD2 agrees at 7 bases. The CDR3 has 14 amino acids. J gave up 7 bases and V 6 bases, and 12 bases lay outside the gene matches. From germline, CDR1 is SGHVS and CDR2 FNYEAQ. The CDR3 coding sequence is TGTGCCAGCAGTATGAGCGGGGAACAGTTTGAGCAGTACTTC. Encoded protein: CASSMSGEQFEQYF.

The genes are TRBV20-1 and TRBJ2-7; D ambiguous. The V end lost 3 bases, the J end lost 6 bases, and 12 bases lay between the germline ends. The germline gives CDR1 DFQATT, CDR2 SNEGSKA (reference sequence). The CDR3 consists of 12 residues. The CDR3 DNA is TGCAGTGCTAGGTGGGCAGGTTTCGAGCAGTACTTC. This translates into CSARWAGFEQYF.

This CDR3 is CSAQGNRNYGYTF. As DNA, the CDR3 is TGCAGCGCCCAGGGGAACCGGAACTATGGCTACACCTTC. The chain links TRBV29-1 to TRBJ1-2; D is perhaps TRBD1 (6 bases). This CDR3 comprises 13 residues. V was trimmed by 7 bases and J by 2 bases, leaving 14 bases between them. CDR1 and CDR2 from the germline V gene are SQVTM and ANQGSEA.

The chain couples TRBV7-8 to TRBJ2-5; 10 nucleotides agree with TRBD1. Germline V lookup: CDR1 SGHVS, CDR2 FQNEAQ. V shed 8 bases, J shed 3 bases, and the junction held 21 bases outside the gene matches. This CDR3 region has 19 residues. The CDR3 spells CASGRLILIRDRGKETQYF. The CDR3 bases are TGTGCCAGCGGCCGCCTAATTTTGATACGGGACAGGGGAAAAGAGACCCAGTACTTC.

Ten or more counts support this clonotype. This chain's CDR3 is CSATPSGRTAEQYF. The CDR3 DNA reads as TGCAGTGCTACCCCTAGCGGGAGGACGGCCGAGCAGTACTTC. The J gene is TRBJ2-7, the V gene TRBV20-1; the match to TRBD2 covers 11 bases. This CDR3 is 14 amino acids long. J gave up 6 bases and V 4 bases, and 8 bases lay outside the gene matches. Germline loops: CDR1 DFQATT, CDR2 SNEGSKA (reference sequence).

Many counts were recorded for this clonotype. The rearrangement joins TRBV7-8 to TRBJ1-5; 7 bases align to TRBD1. Germline V gene data show CDR1 as SGHVS and CDR2 as FQNEAQ. This CDR3 is 15 amino acids long. V was clipped by 3 bases and J by 3 bases; unmatched bases: 5. CDR3 amino acids: CASSLGTVYNQPQHF. The DNA for the CDR3 is TGTGCCAGCAGCTTGGGGACAGTTTACAATCAGCCCCAGCATTTT.

This sequence joins TRBV15 and TRBJ1-2, with D hard to call. The germline V and J ends were trimmed by 0 bases and 4 bases, with 15 bases remaining between them. The germline gives CDR1 LNHNV, CDR2 YYDKDF (reference sequence). This CDR3 spans 16 amino acids. The CDR3 DNA reads as TGTGCCACCAGCAGAGATTTGGCACAGAGTGGCTATGGCTACACCTTC. It yields the protein CATSRDLAQSGYGYTF.

This chain joins TRBV29-1 and TRBJ1-4, with TRBD1 matching 9 bases. The ends lost 4 bases at V and 8 bases at J; junction bases unmatched: 2. Per the germline V gene, CDR1 is SQVTM and CDR2 is ANQGSEA. The CDR3 loop spans 12 amino acids. CDR3 amino acids: CSVATGGEKLFF. CDR3 DNA sequence: TGCAGCGTTGCGACAGGGGGGGAAAAACTGTTTTTT.

This clonotype was seen ten or more times. The rearrangement links TRBV20-1 to TRBJ2-7; TRBD2 agrees at 8 bases. Germline V gene lookup returns CDR1 DFQATT and CDR2 SNEGSKA (reference sequence). The CDR3 totals 16 residues. With V trimmed by 0 bases and J by 4 bases, 11 bases remained unmatched. Here the CDR3 reads CSARDLRGGTSYEQYF. The CDR3 DNA follows: TGCAGTGCTAGAGATTTGCGCGGGGGGACCTCATACGAGCAGTACTTC.

This clonotype was picked up a small number of times. This chain joins TRBV2 and TRBJ2-5; TRBD2 aligns across 10 bases. CDR1 and CDR2 from the germline V gene are SNHLY and FYNNEI. Trimming took 2 bases from V and 4 from J; bases not matched to a gene: 4. The length of the CDR3 is 15 residues. This CDR3 reads CASSEWGTSVETQYF. The CDR3 region has the DNA TGTGCCAGCAGTGAATGGGGGACTAGCGTAGAGACCCAGTACTTC.

Regarding this clonotype: Being one base from a much bigger clone, this may be a read error. The conserved phenylalanine or tryptophan is not found at the CDR3 terminus, so this likely reflects a read error. CDR3 region: CASSQDSGGGGYTL. The CDR3 region has the DNA TGTGCCAGCAGCCAAGATTCCGGGGGGGGCGGCTACACCCTC. The chain uses TRBV3-1 and TRBJ1-2; possible D gene TRBD1, 6 bases. CDR1 and CDR2 from the germline V gene are LGHDT and YNNKEL (reference sequence). V dropped 0 bases and J dropped 8 bases, with 13 bases sitting between them. CDR3 length equals 14 residues.

This chain links TRBV19 with TRBJ2-4; 15 nucleotides align to TRBD2. The J call may be wrong; the DNA end is better matched by TRBJ2-7. The CDR3 loop spans 16 amino acids. Germline V lookup: CDR1 LNHDA, CDR2 SQIVND (reference sequence). This CDR3 reads CASSDRGTSGRYEQYF. The DNA for the CDR3 is TGTGCCAGTAGTGACCGAGGGACTAGCGGGAGGTACGAGCAGTACTTC.

The rearrangement links TRBV19 to TRBJ1-5; D is unclear. Germline CDR1 is LNHDA and CDR2 is SQIVND (reference sequence). The CDR3 loop spans 17 amino acids. V was cut by 1 base and J by 0 bases, with 13 bases left in between. This chain's CDR3 is CASSIGSLWFSNQPQHF. CDR3 nucleotide sequence: TGTGCCAGTAGTATAGGCTCACTGTGGTTTAGCAATCAGCCCCAGCATTTT.

This chain connects TRBV9 to TRBJ1-3; no clear D. Germline values: CDR1 SGDLS, CDR2 YYNGEE. CDR3 length: 16 amino acids. V was clipped by 0 bases and J by 0 bases, with 10 bases between them. The CDR3 DNA follows: TGTGCCAGCAGCGTAGGTGATAAGTCCTCTGGAAACACCATATATTTT. It yields the protein CASSVGDKSSGNTIYF.

The chain is built from TRBV6-6 and TRBJ1-3, with D uncertain. The CDR3 is made up of 14 amino acids. The germline gives CDR1 MNHNY, CDR2 SVGAGI (reference sequence). V was trimmed by 6 bases and J by 4 bases, leaving 13 bases between them. The CDR3 bases are TGTGCCAGCAGAAACGGACTAGCGGGAAACACCATATATTTT. It codes for CASRNGLAGNTIYF.

This clonotype was recorded at least ten times. The genes are TRBV18 and TRBJ2-7, with TRBD1 matching 9 bases. The J segment lost 7 bases and the V segment lost 5 bases, leaving 9 bases of the junction unmatched. The CDR3 totals 14 residues. The germline CDR1 and CDR2 sequences are KGHSH and LQKENI. Here the CDR3 reads CASSTGQGQMEQYF. The CDR3 bases are TGTGCCAGCTCAACGGGACAGGGCCAGATGGAGCAGTACTTC.

This clonotype came up a few times. V is TRBV12-3 or TRBV12-4 and J is TRBJ1-1; unclear D gene. V lost 10 bases and J lost 7, with 13 bases in between. The CDR3 runs to 11 residues. The CDR3 region has the DNA TGTGCCACCGGACCGGGGATTGAAGCTTTCTTT. Translating gives CATGPGIEAFF.

The rearrangement uses TRBV2 and TRBJ1-5, with TRBD1 matching over 10 bases. This CDR3 spans 15 amino acids. Germline CDR1 SNHLY, CDR2 FYNNEI. The junction had 7 bases not matched to a gene; V was cut back by 4 bases and J by 7 bases. The CDR3: CASSGGGQGMQPQHF. The CDR3 nucleotides read TGTGCCAGCAGTGGAGGGGGACAGGGGATGCAGCCCCAGCATTTT.

The chain recombines TRBV7-2 with TRBJ1-5; D is ambiguous. Trimming stripped 4 bases from V and 13 bases from J, with 14 bases between. CDR1 and CDR2 from the germline V gene are SGHTA and FQGNSA. The CDR3 consists of 12 residues. Here the CDR3 DNA reads TGTGCCAGCAGCTCCCAGACATTTATTCAGCATTTT. This codes for CASSSQTFIQHF.

This clonotype was counted a single time. The CDR3 DNA is TGCAGTGCTTTGGACAGGACTAGCGGGAGGAGCGAGCAGTACTTC. It codes for CSALDRTSGRSEQYF. This rearrangement joins TRBV20-1 to TRBJ2-7, with 14 bases matching TRBD2. The CDR3 contains 15 residues. Germline assignment: CDR1 DFQATT and CDR2 SNEGSKA (reference sequence). V gave up 5 bases and J gave up 6 bases; unmatched junction bases: 9.